These T cell receptor beta chains were read from a single sample in a study of T cell changes during pregnancy in multiple sclerosis. Sequencing used immunoSEQ multiplex PCR; TCRdb keeps in-frame clones, though not all of them. Of tens of thousands of clones in the sample, roughly 90% were seen once. The specimen comprised peripheral blood, sampled in the first trimester of pregnancy. The receptors shown here come from a female donor with multiple sclerosis, enrolled in a pregnancy study. Both conserved end residues are part of each CDR3. The D gene is left open where the match is weak. Some rows mark clone size as missing; the rest say once, few, many or name a class of expanded clone.

TGTGCCAGTTCTACGGGACTCCTCTACAATGAGCAGTTCTTC	CASSTGLLYNEQFF	-	TRBV19	TRBJ2-1	-
TGTGCCAGCACCGATAGGGACTTTTTCTACGAGCAGTACTTC	CASTDRDFFYEQYF	-	TRBV2	TRBJ2-7	-
TGTGCCAGCAGTCAGACAGGGAACACTGAAGCTTTCTTT	CASSQTGNTEAFF	few	TRBV6-1	TRBJ1-1	-
TGTGCCAGCAGTTGGGACAGTGAAGCTTTCTTT	CASSWDSEAFF	-	TRBV6-6	TRBJ1-1	TRBD1
TGTGCCAGCAGTACCCAAGGTAGCGCCAACGTCGAGCAGTACTTC	CASSTQGSANVEQYF	-	TRBV2	TRBJ2-7	-
TGTGCCATGGGAGGGAAGTACAATGAGCAGTTCTTC	CAMGGKYNEQFF	-	TRBV10-3	TRBJ2-1	TRBD2
TGTGCCAGCCGGGACTACCAAGAGACCCAGTACTTC	CASRDYQETQYF	-	TRBV27	TRBJ2-5	-
TGCAGCGTTCGCAGGGGCGGCGAGCAGTACTTC	CSVRRGGEQYF	-	TRBV29-1	TRBJ2-7	-
TGTGCCAGCAGTTATGTTTCTAGCGTGTACGAGCAGTACTTC	CASSYVSSVYEQYF	once	TRBV27	TRBJ2-7	-
TGCGCCAGCAGCCAAGACGATGAGCAGTTCTTC	CASSQDDEQFF	-	TRBV4-1	TRBJ2-1	-